This T cell receptor beta chain was retrieved from a study of neurological immune-mediated disorders. General study results and limits: Multiple sclerosis, the disease with the least TCR clonal expansion, fell below healthy controls, whereas HTLV-1-associated myelopathy showed the most. Phylogenetic grouping assigned the repertoires of 18 of 34 multiple sclerosis patients to one related-CDR3 cluster, which constitutes a possible signature.

Only a few counts were recorded for this clonotype. Its matching antigen is unknown. Unmatched junction bases numbered 13, after V lost 0 bases and J lost 0 bases. This CDR3 region has 20 residues. CDR1 DFQATT and CDR2 SNEGSKA come from the germline V gene (reference sequence). It was by 5'RACE with 10-nucleotide random UMIs that the cDNA was made. TCRdb recomputed calls from the 5' RACE reads with MiXCR, one row per CDR3 protein. The data hold about 120,000 distinct CDR3 sequences, with roughly 3.2% observed a single time. It was from 2 million PBMCs stored at -80 C that the unsorted libraries were obtained.

The genes are TRBV20-1 and TRBJ2-3; 12 nucleotides agree with TRBD2. The sample comprised PBMCs. The receptor's source is a woman under 40 with multiple sclerosis. In nucleotides, the CDR3 is TGCAGTGCTAGAGATCTGGTACTAGCGGGGGGTCCTCGGAGCACAGATACGCAGTATTTT. Its protein is CSARDLVLAGGPRSTDTQYF.